These 31 T cell receptor beta chains originate from one sample sequenced in a study of T cells after yellow fever vaccination. TCRdb re-derived calls from the 5' RACE reads in MiXCR, one entry per CDR3 protein. The sample has just under 600,000 distinct CDR3 sequences, about 14% seen once. The sequences come from PBMCs, collected on the day of the yellow fever booster vaccination. The receptors were gathered from a man in his thirties or forties who received the YFV17D yellow fever vaccine.

This clonotype was seen many times. The chain couples TRBV19 to TRBJ1-5, with no clear D. Germline V gene sequence: CDR1 LNHDA, CDR2 SQIVND (reference sequence). V lost 5 bases to trimming and J lost 2 bases, with 10 bases between them. This CDR3 comprises 14 residues. This CDR3 is CASSFPGGNQPQHF. CDR3 coding DNA: TGTGCCAGTAGTTTCCCGGGCGGCAATCAGCCCCAGCATTTT.

Comment on this clonotype: It is unclear where the CDR3 begins or ends on the DNA, so no DNA is shown, and the CDR3 is as TCRdb lists it. The CDR3 here is CISVPEAREGEKLFF. V and J are TRBV7-5 and TRBJ1-4. TRBV7-5 is described as a pseudogene. The CDR3 is 15 residues long, counting both termini.

This clonotype occurred a few times. V usage is TRBV9 and J usage is TRBJ2-7; 7 bases line up with TRBD1. This CDR3 contains 16 residues. From germline, CDR1 is SGDLS and CDR2 YYNGEE. Trimming removed 4 bases from V and 0 bases from J; junction bases left unmatched: 10. CDR3 protein: CASSPSEGTVSYEQYF. The CDR3 coding sequence is TGTGCCAGCAGCCCCAGTGAGGGGACAGTCTCCTACGAGCAGTACTTC.

The V gene is TRBV6-5, the J gene TRBJ1-2; 10 bases match TRBD1. The germline CDR1 and CDR2 sequences are MNHEY and SVGAGI. The CDR3 totals 17 residues. Losses at the gene ends were 0 bases for V and 4 bases for J; bases not matched to a gene: 8. CDR3 in amino acids: CASSYSGTGDFGYGYTF. As DNA, the CDR3 is TGTGCCAGCAGTTACTCGGGGACAGGGGATTTTGGCTATGGCTACACCTTC.

Only a few counts were recorded for this clonotype. The chain combines TRBV7-2 with TRBJ2-7; maybe TRBD2 (7 bases). The CDR3 covers 16 residues. Trimming pared 5 bases from V and 4 bases from J, leaving 21 bases between. Germline V gene data show CDR1 as SGHTA and CDR2 as FQGNSA. CDR3 sequence (DNA): TGTGCCAGCAGCCGGAGGGGGGGCACGCGCCCATACGAGCAGTACTTC. It encodes CASSRRGGTRPYEQYF.

The V gene is TRBV20-1, the J gene TRBJ2-5; D unclear. Germline CDR1 reads DFQATT; CDR2 reads SNEGSKA (reference sequence). Trimming removed 6 bases at V and 7 bases at J, with 15 bases between. This CDR3 has 12 amino acids. In DNA, the CDR3 is TGCAGTGCCCCGGATTACGCCAGGACCCAGTACTTC. Encoded protein: CSAPDYARTQYF.

The chain recombines TRBV6-1 with TRBJ2-7; D is perhaps TRBD1 (6 bases). The V end was cut by 6 bases, the J end by 2 bases, with 17 bases between. The germline CDR1 and CDR2 sequences are MNHNS and SASEGT. This CDR3 has 15 residues. The CDR3 reads CASRTGQTLTYEQYF. CDR3 sequence (DNA): TGTGCCAGCAGGACGGGACAAACCTTAACCTACGAGCAGTACTTC.

This clonotype turned up a few times. The chain employs TRBV11-2 and TRBJ2-3; D is uncertain. This CDR3 region has 15 residues. Germline V lookup: CDR1 SGHAT, CDR2 FQNNGV. V lost 7 bases and J lost 0, with 14 bases in between. CDR3 DNA sequence: TGTGCCAGCACCTCGATCCCTCTTAGCACAGATACGCAGTATTTT. Protein sequence: CASTSIPLSTDTQYF.

This clonotype was seen many times. The gene calls are TRBV5-1 and TRBJ2-1; D is unclear. Trimming shortened V by 5 bases and J by 6 bases, and 18 bases separated the two germline ends. CDR3 length: 15 amino acids. The germline CDR1 and CDR2 sequences are SGHRS and YFSETQ. The CDR3 DNA reads TGCGCCAGCAGTCCCCTTAGGACCCAGATCAATGAGCAGTTCTTC. This codes for CASSPLRTQINEQFF.

The CDR3 loop is CASSSGTFQKNTGELFF. DNA of the CDR3: TGCGCCAGCAGCTCCGGGACTTTCCAGAAGAACACCGGGGAGCTGTTTTTT. The V gene is TRBV5-1, the J gene TRBJ2-2; D may be TRBD2 (6 bases). V shed 3 bases and J shed 1 base, with 16 bases lying between them. This CDR3 is built from 17 residues. Germline V gene lookup returns CDR1 SGHRS and CDR2 YFSETQ.

In its sample, this clonotype was seen a few times. The chain is built from TRBV20-1 and TRBJ2-1; D is perhaps TRBD1 (5 bases). Germline-derived CDR1 and CDR2 are DFQATT and SNEGSKA (reference sequence). The V end was cut by 2 bases, the J end by 0 bases, with 5 bases between. The CDR3 runs to 13 residues. In nucleotides, the CDR3 is TGCAGTGCTAGAAGGGGCTCCTACAATGAGCAGTTCTTC. Its protein product is CSARRGSYNEQFF.

A few counts support this clonotype. The chain uses TRBV7-9 and TRBJ2-3, with 9 bases aligning to TRBD2. The CDR3 runs 17 residues. CDR1 is SEHNR and CDR2 is FQNEAQ in the germline V gene (reference sequence). Unmatched junction bases numbered 6, after V lost 2 bases and J lost 0 bases. The CDR3 nucleotides read TGTGCCAGCAGCTTATTTATAGCGGGAGCAAGCACAGATACGCAGTATTTT. As protein: CASSLFIAGASTDTQYF.

This clonotype was counted a few times. CDR3 amino acids: CASTLGMGYGYTF. The DNA for the CDR3 is TGTGCCAGTACTCTAGGCATGGGCTATGGCTACACCTTC. The chain combines TRBV19 with TRBJ1-2; D gene ambiguous. From germline, CDR1 is LNHDA and CDR2 SQIVND (reference sequence). V lost 7 bases and J lost 4, with 13 bases in between. The CDR3 extends over 13 amino acids.

This clonotype has a handful of counts. The chain is built from TRBV27 and TRBJ2-5; tentatively, D is TRBD1 (5 bases). V lost 5 bases and J lost 4, with 14 bases in between. The CDR3 loop spans 14 amino acids. Germline V gene lookup returns CDR1 MNHEY and CDR2 SMNVEV (reference sequence). The CDR3 sequence is CASSPIPQGETQYF. CDR3 coding DNA: TGTGCCAGCAGTCCTATTCCCCAGGGAGAGACCCAGTACTTC.

Regarding this clonotype: This sequence may be a read error, since a much larger clone differs from it by one base. The rearrangement joins TRBV11-2 to TRBJ1-2; D is unresolved. Germline V lookup: CDR1 SGHAT, CDR2 FQNNGV. The CDR3 sequence is 14 residues long. The CDR3 sequence is CTSSLESASYGYTF. Here the CDR3 DNA reads TGTACCAGCAGCTTAGAGTCTGCCTCCTATGGCTACACCTTC.

This clonotype came up many times. The genes are TRBV12-3 or TRBV12-4 and TRBJ2-7, with TRBD2 identical over 7 bases. The CDR3 runs 13 residues. With 6 bases clipped from V and 3 bases from J, the junction kept 5 bases outside the gene matches. The CDR3 loop is CASSRDYLYEQYF. The CDR3 coding sequence is TGTGCCAGCAGCAGGGACTACCTCTACGAGCAGTACTTC.

This clonotype was found a few times. The V and J genes are TRBV6-2 or TRBV6-3 and TRBJ2-1; 7 positions agree with TRBD2. The CDR3 has 14 amino acids. J gave up 8 bases and V 6 bases, and 10 bases lay outside the gene matches. Germline CDR1 is MNHEY and CDR2 is SVGEGT. CDR3 coding DNA: TGTGCCAGCAGGCCAGCGGGGCCCATCTATGAGCAGTTCTTC. Protein product: CASRPAGPIYEQFF.

Only a few counts were recorded for this clonotype. The CDR3 region has the DNA TGCAGCGCTTCCGTTACCCTCAAAGATACGCAGTATTTT. It codes for CSASVTLKDTQYF. The V and J genes are TRBV29-1 and TRBJ2-3; no reliable D call. Deletions cut 7 bases from V and 5 bases from J, with 16 bases between. The CDR3 is 13 amino acids. Germline CDR1 is SQVTM and CDR2 is ANQGSEA.

This clonotype appeared a few times. The chain employs TRBV20-1 and TRBJ2-7; no clear D gene. Germline assignment: CDR1 DFQATT and CDR2 SNEGSKA (reference sequence). V lost 4 bases and J 0 bases, leaving 10 bases between the germline ends. This CDR3 spans 13 amino acids. The CDR3 sequence: CSATLLSSYEQYF. In DNA form, the CDR3 reads TGCAGTGCTACTCTCCTGAGCTCCTACGAGCAGTACTTC.

This clonotype was seen repeatedly, ten times or more. The chain has TRBV20-1 and TRBJ2-1; no reliable D call. Trimming pared 2 bases from V and 0 bases from J, leaving 8 bases between. The length of the CDR3 is 14 residues. Germline CDR1 reads DFQATT; CDR2 reads SNEGSKA (reference sequence). For the CDR3, the DNA is TGCAGTGCTAGATACTGGCGCTCCTACAATGAGCAGTTCTTC. This encodes CSARYWRSYNEQFF.

This sequence joins TRBV11-2 and TRBJ2-1; D tentatively reads TRBD1 or TRBD2 (5 bases each). The CDR3 is made up of 14 amino acids. Looked up from germline, CDR1 is SGHAT and CDR2 is FQNNGV. V lost 5 bases and J 8 bases, leaving 16 bases between the germline ends. The CDR3 DNA reads TGTGCCAGCAGCAGGGACCAGGGATTCTATGAGCAGTTCTTC. Translating it yields CASSRDQGFYEQFF.

This clonotype has just a few counts. The chain has TRBV20-1 and TRBJ1-2; the match to TRBD1 covers 7 bases. Germline V CDR1 and CDR2: DFQATT, SNEGSKA (reference sequence). The CDR3 runs 12 residues. The J segment lost 6 bases and the V segment lost 6 bases, leaving 7 bases of the junction unmatched. The CDR3 DNA reads TGCAGTGCCGAAACCGACAGGGATGGCTACACCTTC. It translates to CSAETDRDGYTF.

This clonotype was found many times. V usage is TRBV5-1 and J usage is TRBJ2-1; the D is unclear. CDR1 is SGHRS, CDR2 YFSETQ, per germline. The length of the CDR3 is 15 residues. V gave up 2 bases and J gave up 1 base, with 10 bases separating them. CDR3 region: CASSLAGNSYNEQFF. The CDR3 nucleotides read TGCGCCAGCAGCTTAGCTGGAAATTCCTACAATGAGCAGTTCTTC.

This chain uses TRBV10-3 with TRBJ2-3; D might be TRBD2 (6 bases). CDR1 is ENHRY and CDR2 is SYGVKD in the germline V gene. The CDR3 length is 16 residues. Trimming removed 2 bases at V and 0 bases at J, with 12 bases between. This CDR3 reads CAISEKGGTSTDTQYF. The CDR3 DNA is TGTGCCATCAGTGAGAAAGGAGGGACTAGCACAGATACGCAGTATTTT.

The J gene is TRBJ2-2, the V gene TRBV2, with D perhaps being TRBD1 or TRBD2 (5 bases each). The CDR3 length is 16 residues. Germline CDR1 is SNHLY and CDR2 is FYNNEI. The V end was cut by 3 bases, the J end by 6 bases, with 17 bases between. CDR3 residues: CASSEDRDLWPGELFF. CDR3 sequence (DNA): TGTGCCAGCAGTGAGGACCGGGACCTCTGGCCCGGGGAGCTGTTTTTT.

This clonotype was counted a few times. The V and J genes are TRBV7-9 and TRBJ2-3, with 10 bases identical to TRBD1. The CDR3 length is 15 residues. Germline lookup yields CDR1 SEHNR and CDR2 FQNEAQ (reference sequence). The trim removed 5 bases at V and 3 bases at J, leaving 5 bases unmatched. The CDR3 here is CASSIDRGRTDTQYF. The CDR3 DNA sequence: TGTGCCAGCAGCATCGACAGGGGGCGAACAGATACGCAGTATTTT.

This clonotype was counted a few times. The chain combines TRBV6-5 with TRBJ2-1, with D perhaps TRBD2 (5 bases). The CDR3 contains 14 residues. V was clipped by 2 bases and J by 9 bases, with 14 bases between them. Germline-derived CDR1 and CDR2 are MNHEY and SVGAGI. The CDR3 spells CASSYEAVDTEQFF. DNA for the CDR3: TGTGCCAGCAGTTACGAAGCGGTCGATACTGAGCAGTTCTTC.

This clonotype was seen only a few times. This sequence joins TRBV6-1 and TRBJ2-5, with 9 nucleotides matching TRBD1. Trimming took 6 bases from V and 5 from J; bases not matched to a gene: 13. The germline V gene has CDR1 MNHNS and CDR2 SASEGT. The CDR3 sequence is 16 residues long. Here the CDR3 reads CASSHRPSTGGETQYF. In nucleotides, the CDR3 is TGTGCCAGCAGCCACCGCCCCTCGACAGGGGGTGAGACCCAGTACTTC.

In this sample, this clonotype turned up a few times. The genes are TRBV5-6 and TRBJ2-5; D might be TRBD2 (6 bases). The germline CDR1 and CDR2 sequences are SGHDT and YYEEEE. The CDR3 loop spans 14 amino acids. Trimming left V 0 bases short and J 5 bases short, with 11 bases between. The DNA for the CDR3 is TGTGCCAGCAGCTTGGCGGGGGACCGGGAGACCCAGTACTTC. It translates to CASSLAGDRETQYF.

This clonotype was observed a handful of times. In DNA, the CDR3 is TGTGCCAGCAGCTTAGTGGCGGAAAACATTCAGTACTTC. It specifies CASSLVAENIQYF. The gene calls are TRBV7-9 and TRBJ2-4, with D unresolved. The CDR3 extends over 13 amino acids. V gave up 1 base and J gave up 5 bases, with 6 bases separating them. Germline V gives CDR1 SEHNR, CDR2 FQNEAQ (reference sequence).

This clonotype showed up just a few times. The chain links TRBV20-1 to TRBJ1-1; 7 nucleotides line up with TRBD1. Per germline, CDR1 DFQATT and CDR2 SNEGSKA (reference sequence). Trimming took 4 bases from V and 0 from J; bases not matched to a gene: 8. CDR3 length equals 15 residues. CDR3 region: CSATTSTGVNTEAFF. CDR3 in DNA: TGCAGTGCTACCACCTCCACAGGGGTGAACACTGAAGCTTTCTTT.